These T cell receptor beta chains were read from a single sample in a study of blood T cell repertoires in COVID-19. Sequencing used immunoSEQ multiplex PCR; TCRdb keeps in-frame clones, though not all of them. The data show 150,000 to 200,000 clones, roughly 82% seen once. The sample was PBMCs or T cells enriched from blood (not recorded which). The receptors stem from an older woman with acute COVID-19. Each CDR3 is given with its conserved first and last residue. The D gene is left open where the match is weak. Clone size is not always given. Where it is, it says once, few, many or a class for expanded clones.

TRBD1 | TRBJ1-2 | TRBV11-3 | . | TGTGCCAGCAGCTATCGGACAGGGGACGGCTACACCTTC | CASSYRTGDGYTF
. | TRBJ1-1 | TRBV18 | . | TGTGCCAGCTCCGCACAGGGCGGGAACACTGAAGCTTTCTTT | CASSAQGGNTEAFF
TRBD1 | TRBJ1-3 | TRBV6-1 | . | TGTGCCAGCAGTGCCGGACCGACAGGGAGTGGAAACACCATATATTTT | CASSAGPTGSGNTIYF
. | TRBJ1-2 | TRBV7-2 | . | TGTGCCAGCAGGATACAGGGTGAATATGGCTACACCTTC | CASRIQGEYGYTF
. | TRBJ1-5 | TRBV16 | . | TGTGCCAGCAGCCAATCGAGAGGGAGGACGTATCAGCCCCAGCATTTT | CASSQSRGRTYQPQHF
. | TRBJ1-2 | TRBV6-5 | once | TGTGCCAGCAGTTACTCAGTGTATAGCCCGCCCTATGGCTACACCTTC | CASSYSVYSPPYGYTF
. | TRBJ1-2 | TRBV3-1/TRBV3-2 | . | TGTGCCAGCAGCCAAGATCTGGCCAACTATGGCTACACCTTC | CASSQDLANYGYTF
TRBD2 | TRBJ2-5 | TRBV5-8 | . | TGTGCCAGCAGCTTCCCAAGCGGGAGTCGGAGAGAGACCCAGTACTTC | CASSFPSGSRRETQYF
TRBD2 | TRBJ2-2 | TRBV11-2 | . | TGTGCCAGCAGCTTATTGATAGCGGGGGTAACCGGGGAGCTGTTTTTT | CASSLLIAGVTGELFF
TRBD1 | TRBJ1-1 | TRBV4-2 | once | TGTGCCAGCAGCCAAGTGGGGACAGGGCTAGGGAACACTGAAGCTTTCTTT | CASSQVGTGLGNTEAFF
TRBD2 | TRBJ2-2 | TRBV9 | . | TGTGCCAGCAGCGTAGAAGCTAGCGGGAGGAACGGGGAGCTGTTTTTT | CASSVEASGRNGELFF
. | TRBJ1-6 | TRBV27 | . | TGTGCCAGCAGTTTATCAGGGAGAAATAATTCACCCCTCCACTTT | CASSLSGRNNSPLHF
TRBD1 | TRBJ1-1 | TRBV4-1 | . | TGCGCCAGCAGCCAAGGACAGGGGGGCACTGAAGCTTTCTTT | CASSQGQGGTEAFF
TRBD1 | TRBJ2-5 | TRBV9 | once | TGTGCCAGCAGCAAGGACAGGGGGCACGAGACCCAGTACTTC | CASSKDRGHETQYF
. | TRBJ1-2 | TRBV19 | . | TGTGCCAGTCGATCGGGGAATGGCTACACCTTC | CASRSGNGYTF
. | TRBJ1-1 | TRBV6-1 | . | TGTGCCAGCAGTGAACTGCGTAACACTGAAGCTTTCTTT | CASSELRNTEAFF
TRBD1 | TRBJ2-3 | TRBV10-3 | . | TGTGCCATCTCCGGGACAGGGGGTACAGATACGCAGTATTTT | CAISGTGGTDTQYF
TRBD1 | TRBJ1-6 | TRBV30 | . | TGTGCCTGGAGTGTAGGGACAGCTCGTCGTAATTCACCCCTCCACTTT | CAWSVGTARRNSPLHF
. | TRBJ2-7 | TRBV21-1 | once | TGTGCCGTCCTATGCACCTACGAGCAGTACTTC | CAVLCTYEQYF
. | TRBJ1-2 | TRBV3-1/TRBV3-2 | . | TGTGCCAGCAGCCAAGCGGGGCCGGGAATACAGGGTGGCTACACCTTC | CASSQAGPGIQGGYTF
TRBD2 | TRBJ2-3 | TRBV7-2 | . | TGTGCCAGCAGCTCGGGACTAGCGGGAGTCTCAGATACGCAGTATTTT | CASSSGLAGVSDTQYF
TRBD2 | TRBJ2-7 | TRBV7-2 | . | TGTGCCAGCAGCCGGACTAGCGGCCGAGGTGGGGGCTCCTACGAGCAGTACTTC | CASSRTSGRGGGSYEQYF
TRBD2 | TRBJ2-3 | TRBV5-3 | once | TGTGCCAGAAGGGCGAGGCGCGGACTAGCGGGAGTTTCAGATACGCAGTATTTT | CARRARRGLAGVSDTQYF
. | TRBJ1-5 | TRBV5-1 | few | TGCGCCAGCAGGGAGGGTCCCCAAGTGTATCAGCCCCAGCATTTT | CASREGPQVYQPQHF
TRBD2 | TRBJ2-1 | TRBV6-5 | . | TGTGCCAGCAAGGGAGGGCTTTACAATGAGCAGTTCTTC | CASKGGLYNEQFF
. | TRBJ1-6 | TRBV6-5 | . | TGTGCCAGCAGTTACAACAGGGAGAATAATTCACCCCTCCACTTT | CASSYNRENNSPLHF
TRBD2 | TRBJ2-1 | TRBV18 | . | TGTGCCAGCTCACCCCCGACCGGGACTAGCGGGGCCAATGAGCAGTTCTTC | CASSPPTGTSGANEQFF
TRBD1 | TRBJ1-2 | TRBV29-1 | . | TGCAGCGTTGAAGGCCGTGACAGGGTGAACTATGGCTACACCTTC | CSVEGRDRVNYGYTF
. | TRBJ2-1 | TRBV5-4 | . | TGTGCCAGCAGCTCGGGAGTTGGGTACAATGAGCAGTTCTTC | CASSSGVGYNEQFF
TRBD1 | TRBJ1-2 | TRBV11-2 | many | TGTGCCAGCAGCTTAGTACGGGACAGGGCGCCCTATGGCTACACCTTC | CASSLVRDRAPYGYTF
. | TRBJ1-5 | TRBV5-4 | . | TGTGCCAGCAGTGTGGGGGGGGGCTATGGCAATCAGCCCCAGCATTTT | CASSVGGGYGNQPQHF
. | TRBJ2-2 | TRBV7-2 | . | TGTGCCAGCACCCTACTCAGGGGCAAGCTCACCGGGGAGCTGTTTTTT | CASTLLRGKLTGELFF
TRBD2 | TRBJ2-5 | TRBV9 | . | TGTGCCAGCAGCGTTGGGACTAGCGGGATCCAAGAGACCCAGTACTTC | CASSVGTSGIQETQYF
TRBD1 | TRBJ1-4 | TRBV6-2/TRBV6-3 | few | TGTGCCAGCAGTTACTCGGGACAGCTTGAAAAACTGTTTTTT | CASSYSGQLEKLFF
. | TRBJ2-1 | TRBV19 | . | TGTGCCAGTAGTATGGTAGGGGCATCCTACAATGAGCAGTTCTTC | CASSMVGASYNEQFF
. | TRBJ2-2 | TRBV5-4 | . | TGTGCCAGCTCGCTACAGGGGACTCCGAACACCGGGGAGCTGTTTTTT | CASSLQGTPNTGELFF
TRBD2 | TRBJ2-1 | TRBV6-5 | . | TGTGCCAGCTCTCGGGGGGGCTCAGGTTATGAGCAGTTCTTC | CASSRGGSGYEQFF
. | TRBJ2-1 | TRBV19 | . | TGTGCCAGTAACCTGAAGTTCGGACTTTCCAATGAGCAGTTCTTC | CASNLKFGLSNEQFF
. | TRBJ1-4 | TRBV7-2 | . | TGTGCCAGCAGCTTAACTCCCGAGACAGCAACTAATGAAAAACTGTTTTTT | CASSLTPETATNEKLFF